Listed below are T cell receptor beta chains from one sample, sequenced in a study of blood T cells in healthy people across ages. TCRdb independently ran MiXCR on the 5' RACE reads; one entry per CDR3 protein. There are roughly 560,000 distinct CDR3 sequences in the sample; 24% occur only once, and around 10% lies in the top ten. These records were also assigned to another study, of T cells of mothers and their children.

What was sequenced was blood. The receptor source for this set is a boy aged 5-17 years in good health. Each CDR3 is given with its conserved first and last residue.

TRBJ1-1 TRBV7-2 CASSPRTRNTEAFF
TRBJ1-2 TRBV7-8 CASSLAADGYTF
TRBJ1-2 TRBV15 CATSRDGGYTF
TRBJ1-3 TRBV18 CASSTGGGSGNTIYF
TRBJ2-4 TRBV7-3 CASSRIQGSIQYF
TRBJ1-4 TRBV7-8 CASSSRTGLKEKLFF
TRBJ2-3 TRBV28 CASSRLTGTTDTQYF
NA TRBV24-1 CATSDSLQSRTQYF
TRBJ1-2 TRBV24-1 CATSDVLGPGNYGYTF
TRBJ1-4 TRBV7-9 CASSLGGHGEKLFF
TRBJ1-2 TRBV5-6 CASSLGPGAMNGYTF
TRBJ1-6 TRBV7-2 CASSHTGANSPLHF
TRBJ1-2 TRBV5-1 CASSPSGFLNYGYTF
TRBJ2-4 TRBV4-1 CASSQPGVTKNIQYF
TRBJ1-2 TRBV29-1 CSVAGAQSYYGYTF
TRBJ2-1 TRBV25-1 CASSENSYNEQFF
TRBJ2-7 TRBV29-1 CSVFEQYF
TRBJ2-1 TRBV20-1 CSARVRGGKLYNEQFF
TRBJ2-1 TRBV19 CASSMGGSFDEQFF
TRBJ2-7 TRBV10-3 CAISRASLSYEQYF
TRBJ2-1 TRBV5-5 CAGSWDGTGNEQFF
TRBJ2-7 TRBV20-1 CSARDFEGQGISYEQYF
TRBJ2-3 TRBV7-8 CASSSGGQWETQYF
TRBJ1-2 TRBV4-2 CASSPGDRGGYGYTF
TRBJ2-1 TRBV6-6 CASMAGGGNEQFF
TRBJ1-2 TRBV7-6 CASSLKQNYGYTF
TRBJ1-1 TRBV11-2 CASSLRGGPNTEAFF
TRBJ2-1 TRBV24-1 CATSEPTSPGNEQFF